This T cell receptor beta chain originates from a study of CD8+ T cells in alopecia areata. As for the study in general: Treated patients took oral tofacitinib at 5 to 10 mg twice daily. The drug, tofacitinib, lasted 6 to 18 months, followed by 6 months off drug.

V lost 4 bases, J lost 3 bases, and 15 bases stayed unmatched. The germline CDR1 and CDR2 sequences are SGHDN and FVKESK. This CDR3 has 18 amino acids. In alopecia areata patients, both lesional scalp punch biopsies and peripheral blood were collected. TCR sequencing used cDNA made by reverse transcription of extracted RNA. Clones were read by immunoSEQ multiplex PCR, and TCRdb kept only the in-frame ones, dropping some. Seen here are some 130,000 clones, about 46% observed once, and the top ten hold 15% to 20%. This clone was detected only a few times. Its antigen is not known. Whole-study findings and limits: Clonality in lesional scalp, especially alopecia totalis/universalis, exceeded that of normal scalp.

The sample was CD8+ T cells sorted from blood, taken at week 0. The source of this sequence is a human donor with alopecia areata. The chain links TRBV14 to TRBJ2-5; 9 nucleotides align to TRBD2. In DNA, the CDR3 is TGTGCCAGCAGCCCGCGCGATAGCGGGGGCTTCGAAAAAGAGACCCAGTACTTC. Its translation is CASSPRDSGGFEKETQYF.